Sequencing of this T cell receptor (beta chain) was carried out in a study of cytomegalovirus exposure and HLA in healthy donors. Study conclusions and caveats: In a later analysis, common viral pathogens appeared linked to several of the most significant clusters.

PCR used 60 Vbeta primers and 13 Jbeta primers. Measured with immunoSEQ multiplex PCR; TCRdb has only the in-frame clones, and not every one. The sample yields 80,000 or so clones, around 78% seen once. Donors sampled were nominally healthy, though unrecorded immune exposures were likely. The V end lost 0 bases, the J end lost 2 bases, and 16 bases lay between the germline ends. CDR1 is LNHNV, CDR2 YYDKDF, per germline (reference sequence). The CDR3 runs 17 residues. Turning to this clone: Its specificity is not known.

The rearrangement uses TRBV15 and TRBJ1-1; no definite D call. The source of this sequence is a man aged 40-55 years in good health and CMV-seronegative. The source material was PBMCs. Written as DNA, the CDR3 is TGTGCCACCAGCAGAGATTTTCTCCGGGGAAGCAACACTGAAGCTTTCTTT. It translates to CATSRDFLRGSNTEAFF. Based on the CDR3 plus reference TRBV15 and TRBJ1-1, the full variable domain is DAMVIQNPRYQVTQFGKPVTLSCSQTLNHNVMYWYQQKSSQAPKLLFHYYDKDFNNEADTPDNFQSRRPNTSFCFLDIRSPGLGDTAMYLCATSRDFLRGSNTEAFFGQGTRLTVV.